Many counts were recorded for the clone carrying this T cell receptor beta chain. Its target is unknown. This sample stems from a study of CD8 T cells in ankylosing spondylitis. Making use of molecular barcodes, quantitative 5'-RACE generated TCR beta libraries. TCRdb reprocessed the 5' RACE reads with MiXCR, giving one entry per CDR3 protein. The table lists more than 250,000 distinct CDR3 sequences, 8% of them singletons. Trimming stripped 1 base from V and 1 base from J, with 5 bases between. Germline CDR1 reads SGHRS; CDR2 reads YFSETQ. The CDR3 sequence is 14 residues long. Overall study results and limits: What appeared characteristic of ankylosing spondylitis blood was a TCR beta motif of eight highly homologous variants. Reportedly, significant enrichment of disease-linked clones occurred in matched ankylosing spondylitis synovial fluid. In reactive arthritis synovial fluid and blood, some motif variants had been reported before. The disease-linked clones had a CD8+ phenotype and low blood frequencies.

The sample was blood, either unsorted or a sorted T cell fraction (not recorded which). The V gene is TRBV5-1, the J gene TRBJ2-2; D unresolved. The TCR sequence derives from a male donor with ankylosing spondylitis. The DNA for the CDR3 is TGCGCCAGCAGCTTGAATGGGAACACCGGGGAGCTGTTTTTT. This sequence encodes CASSLNGNTGELFF.